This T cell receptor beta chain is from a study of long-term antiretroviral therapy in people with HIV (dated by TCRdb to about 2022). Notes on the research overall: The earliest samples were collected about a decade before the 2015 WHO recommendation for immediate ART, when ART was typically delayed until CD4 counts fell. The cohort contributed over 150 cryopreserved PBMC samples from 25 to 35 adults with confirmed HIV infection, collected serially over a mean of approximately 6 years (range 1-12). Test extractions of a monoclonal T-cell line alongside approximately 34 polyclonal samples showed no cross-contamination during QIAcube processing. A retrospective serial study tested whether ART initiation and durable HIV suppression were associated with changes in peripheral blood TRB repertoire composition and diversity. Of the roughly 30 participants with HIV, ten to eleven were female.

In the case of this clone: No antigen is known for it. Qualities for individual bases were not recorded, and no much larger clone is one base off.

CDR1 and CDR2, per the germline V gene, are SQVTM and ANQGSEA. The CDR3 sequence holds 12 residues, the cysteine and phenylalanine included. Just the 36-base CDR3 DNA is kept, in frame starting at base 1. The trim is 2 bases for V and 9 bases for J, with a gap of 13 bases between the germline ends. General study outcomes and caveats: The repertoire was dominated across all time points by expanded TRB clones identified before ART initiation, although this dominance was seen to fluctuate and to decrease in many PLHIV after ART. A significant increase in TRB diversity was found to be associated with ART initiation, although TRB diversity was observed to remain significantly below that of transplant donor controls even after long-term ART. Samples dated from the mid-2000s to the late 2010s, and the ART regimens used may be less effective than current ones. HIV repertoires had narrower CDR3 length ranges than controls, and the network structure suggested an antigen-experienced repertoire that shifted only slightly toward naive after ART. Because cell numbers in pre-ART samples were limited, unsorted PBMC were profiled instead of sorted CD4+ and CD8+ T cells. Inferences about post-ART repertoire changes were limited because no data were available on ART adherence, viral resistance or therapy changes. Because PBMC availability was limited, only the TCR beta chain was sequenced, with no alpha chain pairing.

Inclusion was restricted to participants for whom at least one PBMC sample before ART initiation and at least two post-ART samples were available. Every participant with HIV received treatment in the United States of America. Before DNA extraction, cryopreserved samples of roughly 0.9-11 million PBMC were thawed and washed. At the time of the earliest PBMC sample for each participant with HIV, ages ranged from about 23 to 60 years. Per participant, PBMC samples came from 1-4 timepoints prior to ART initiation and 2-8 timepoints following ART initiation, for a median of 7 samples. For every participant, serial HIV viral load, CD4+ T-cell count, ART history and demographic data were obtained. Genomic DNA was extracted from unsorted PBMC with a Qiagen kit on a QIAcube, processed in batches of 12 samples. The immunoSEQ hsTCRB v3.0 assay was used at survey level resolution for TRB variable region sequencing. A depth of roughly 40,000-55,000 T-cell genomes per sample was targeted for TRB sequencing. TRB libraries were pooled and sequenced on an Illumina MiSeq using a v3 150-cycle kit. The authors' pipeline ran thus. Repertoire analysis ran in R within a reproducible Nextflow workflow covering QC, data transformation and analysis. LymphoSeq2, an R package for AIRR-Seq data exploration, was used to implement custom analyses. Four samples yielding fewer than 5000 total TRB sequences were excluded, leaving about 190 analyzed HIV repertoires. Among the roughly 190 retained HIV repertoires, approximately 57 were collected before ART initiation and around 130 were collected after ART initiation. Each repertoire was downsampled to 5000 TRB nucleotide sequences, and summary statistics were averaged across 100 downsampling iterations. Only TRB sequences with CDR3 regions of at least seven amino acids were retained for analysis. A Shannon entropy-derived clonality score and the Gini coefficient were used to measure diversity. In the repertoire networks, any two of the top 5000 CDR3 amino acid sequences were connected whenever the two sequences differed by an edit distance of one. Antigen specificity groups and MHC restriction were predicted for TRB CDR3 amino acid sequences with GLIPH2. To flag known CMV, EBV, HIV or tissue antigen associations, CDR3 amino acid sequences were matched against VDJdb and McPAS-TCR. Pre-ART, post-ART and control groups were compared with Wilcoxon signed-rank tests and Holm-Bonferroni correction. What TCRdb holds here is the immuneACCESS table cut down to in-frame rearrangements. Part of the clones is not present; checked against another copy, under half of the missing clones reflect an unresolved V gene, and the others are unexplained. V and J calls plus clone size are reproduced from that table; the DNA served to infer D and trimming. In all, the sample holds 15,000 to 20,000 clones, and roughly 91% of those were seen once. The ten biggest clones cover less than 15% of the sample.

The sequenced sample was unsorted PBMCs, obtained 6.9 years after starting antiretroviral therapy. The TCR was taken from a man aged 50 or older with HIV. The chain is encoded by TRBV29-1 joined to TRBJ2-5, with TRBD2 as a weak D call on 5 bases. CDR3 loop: CSVEYSQRAQYF. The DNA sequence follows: TGCAGCGTTGAATACAGCCAGAGGGCCCAGTACTTC.